This T cell receptor beta chain was identified during a study of blood T cell repertoires in COVID-19. Overall study: Sites across the United States, Italy and Spain contributed samples from acute and convalescent COVID-19. PBMCs, B-cell-depleted T cells, or T cells provided the cDNA or gDNA that made up the material.

Per the original methods: Researchers report that nucleated cell counts were estimated from reference gene primer amplification. Profiled with immunoSEQ multiplex PCR; TCRdb holds only in-frame clones, not every one. Clonal size and the V and J genes are those of that table, whereas D and trimming came from the DNA. Of 45,000 to 55,000 clones in the sample, more than 80% were seen once. CDR3 size: 14 residues. The V and J ends lost 2 bases and 4 bases respectively, with 11 bases between them. Looked up from germline, CDR1 is SGHTA and CDR2 is FQGNSA. The sequenced sample was peripheral blood. The V gene is TRBV7-2, the J gene TRBJ1-1; possibly TRBD1 for D (5 bases). The clonotype comes from a human donor in a cohort sampled during active COVID-19. CDR3 nucleotides: TGTGCCAGCAGCTTAAGCGGGGGGGGCACTGAAGCTTTCTTT. Its protein product is CASSLSGGGTEAFF.